The T cell receptor beta chain under discussion was sequenced for a study of T-cell reconstitution after alpha-beta-depleted transplantation in children. Preparation of the TCRbeta library used unique molecular identifiers. TCRdb re-analysed the PCR reads in MiXCR, keeping a single row per CDR3 protein. The sample has some 220,000 distinct CDR3 sequences, around 10% seen once; the top ten hold around 6.2%. This clonotype has just a few counts. The source of this sequence is a human donor who donated a stem cell graft to a child with acute lymphoblastic leukemia. The sample was PBMCs from the stem cell graft donor, taken from the stem cell graft.

This CDR3 reads CASSYGTPSNQPQHF. CDR3 sequence (DNA): TGTGCCAGCAGTTACGGGACACCTAGCAATCAGCCCCAGCATTTT. The chain employs TRBV6-5 and TRBJ1-5, with D possibly being TRBD1 (6 bases). This CDR3 is built from 15 residues. Germline lookup yields CDR1 MNHEY and CDR2 SVGAGI. The V end was cut by 2 bases, the J end by 0 bases, with 8 bases between.